This record covers a single TCR beta chain. Its binding antigen is unknown. Base qualities are not recorded, but no much larger clone differs from it by a single base. The data belong to a study of Ad26.COV2.S vaccination and SARS-CoV-2 variants (dated by TCRdb to about 2021). In the study overall: TCRbeta repertoire sequencing was used to assess the specificity and breadth of SARS-CoV-2-reactive T cell receptors after Ad26.COV2.S vaccination. A total of about 30 samples were included in the TCR-sequenced set, comprising around 19 Ad26.COV2.S vaccine recipients, 5 placebo recipients and 8 SARS-CoV-2 convalescent individuals. What the authors observed across the whole study: Compared with placebo recipients, Ad26.COV2.S recipients showed higher spike-specific TCR breadth (P = 0.0014). According to the authors, total T cell responses may have been underestimated by the TCR breadth and depth analyses. Comparable non-spike TCR breadth was observed between vaccine and placebo recipients, consistent with only spike being contained in the vaccine. Substantial breadth of spike-specific CD8+ and CD4+ T cell responses was reported after vaccination.

TCRbeta CDR3 regions were sequenced with the immunoSEQ Assay. After extraction, genomic DNA underwent amplification by bias-controlled multiplex PCR, followed by high-throughput sequencing. Under the source paper's analysis protocol: Collapsing and filtering of sequences were performed to quantify the absolute abundance of each unique TCRbeta CDR3 region. T cell fraction was estimated by normalizing TCRbeta template counts to usable DNA, with usable DNA measured through amplification of reference genes found in all nucleated cells. Repertoire TCRs were annotated as SARS-CoV-2-specific by exact matching of V gene, CDR3 amino acid sequence and J gene to a known reactive TCR set. The reference SARS-CoV-2 TCR set came from MIRA and was filtered for enrichment in COVID-19-positive ImmuneCODE repertoires, removing public or cross-reactive TCRs. Using the MIRA antigens, annotated TCRs were further analysed by specific ORF or by position within an ORF. Depth was the summed frequency of annotated unique rearrangements, while breadth was defined as annotated unique rearrangements over total unique productive rearrangements. Two-sided Wilcoxon rank-sum tests were used to compare TCR breadth between groups. TCRdb provides this immuneACCESS table in a form limited to in-frame rearrangements. Some clones are lacking; in checked studies, under half of them reflect an unresolved V gene, and why the rest are absent is not known. V, J and clone size are those of that table, while D and trimming were read from the DNA. For this sample there are approximately 400,000 clones; under 95% appear just once. The ten biggest clones cover about 3.9% of the sample.

The meaning of the sample's time point label: individuals recovered from natural SARS-CoV-2 infection. CDR1 and CDR2 were assigned from the germline V gene (reference sequence) as SGHNT and YYREEE. V is pruned by 0 bases and J by 2 bases, leaving 4 bases of the junction without a gene match. From the cysteine through the phenylalanine, the CDR3 covers 15 amino acids. Only CDR3 DNA is held: 45 bases, read in frame from base 1. The sequence came from a human donor who had recovered from COVID-19. The source material was peripheral blood, sampled after recovery from COVID-19. The sequence links TRBV5-4 to TRBJ2-7, with 8 bases matching TRBD1. The CDR3 region reads CASSLGQGRPYEQYF. The nucleotide sequence reads as follows: TGTGCCAGCAGCTTGGGACAGGGGAGGCCCTACGAGCAGTACTTC.